The 15 T cell receptor beta chains below were found in one sample sequenced in a study of cytomegalovirus exposure and HLA in healthy donors. Both 60 Vbeta primers and 13 Jbeta primers went into the PCR. Data came from immunoSEQ multiplex PCR; TCRdb stores just in-frame clones and leaves some out. The sample includes 120,000 or so clones, under 90% seen only once; the top ten take approximately 2.2%. The sample taken for sequencing was PBMCs. Receptor source: a woman between 40 and 50 years old in good health and CMV-seronegative.

The genes are TRBV18 and TRBJ2-4; 9 nucleotides match TRBD2. The germline CDR1 and CDR2 sequences are KGHSH and LQKENI. This CDR3 is built from 16 residues. Trimming cost V 2 bases and J 5 bases; bases outside gene matches: 7. DNA of the CDR3: TGTGCCAGCTCACCAAGCCGGCGGGGGGGGGAAAACATTCAGTACTTC. Translated, it gives CASSPSRRGGENIQYF.

This chain connects TRBV7-3 to TRBJ2-2; 8 bases align to TRBD2. V was clipped by 2 bases and J by 3 bases; unmatched bases: 14. CDR1 and CDR2 (germline): SGHTA, FQGTGA. This CDR3 has 19 amino acids. The CDR3 region is CASSLQSVAGRRDTGELFF. The CDR3 DNA reads TGTGCCAGCAGCTTACAATCCGTAGCGGGGCGCAGGGACACCGGGGAGCTGTTTTTT.

The chain uses TRBV2 and TRBJ2-5, with 12 bases lining up with TRBD2. This CDR3 spans 15 amino acids. Germline V gives CDR1 SNHLY, CDR2 FYNNEI. V was pared by 4 bases and J by 5 bases, with 5 bases of the junction left unmatched. The CDR3: CASSGASGGAETQYF. CDR3 bases: TGTGCCAGCAGTGGTGCTAGCGGGGGGGCCGAGACCCAGTACTTC.

This clone was found once. The CDR3 sequence is CAWSQDRAYGYTF. DNA of the CDR3: TGTGCCTGGAGTCAAGACAGGGCGTATGGCTACACCTTC. This chain joins TRBV30 and TRBJ1-2, with 7 positions matching TRBD1. Germline values: CDR1 GTSNPN, CDR2 SVGIG (reference sequence). The CDR3 is 13 amino acids. Trimming took 2 bases from V and 5 from J; bases not matched to a gene: 5.

The rearrangement joins TRBV5-1 to TRBJ2-7, with D possibly being TRBD2 (7 bases). CDR1 and CDR2 (germline): SGHRS, YFSETQ. V was trimmed by 0 bases and J by 3 bases, leaving 16 bases between them. There are 16 residues in the CDR3. The CDR3 is CASSLVGGPWDYEQYF. CDR3 coding DNA: TGCGCCAGCAGCTTGGTGGGGGGGCCGTGGGACTACGAGCAGTACTTC.

This rearrangement joins TRBV6-1 to TRBJ1-5; no firm D call. The CDR3 covers 14 residues. V was cut by 7 bases and J by 0 bases, with 10 bases left in between. Germline V gives CDR1 MNHNS, CDR2 SASEGT. CDR3 residues: CASTEGYSNQPQHF. In DNA form, the CDR3 reads TGTGCCAGCACAGAGGGTTATAGCAATCAGCCCCAGCATTTT.

The V call is TRBV7-3, the J call TRBJ2-3; D possibly corresponds to TRBD2 (7 bases). V lost 2 bases to trimming and J lost 4 bases, with 25 bases between them. CDR1 SGHTA and CDR2 FQGTGA come from the germline V gene. This CDR3 contains 19 residues. CDR3 sequence reads: CASSLLPVGGGGASDTQYF. The CDR3 DNA reads TGTGCCAGCAGCTTACTCCCTGTGGGTGGCGGGGGCGCCTCAGATACGCAGTATTTT. The full variable domain, its missing parts supplied by reference TRBV7-3 and TRBJ2-3, is GAGVSQTPSNKVTEKGKYVELRCDPISGHTALYWYRQSLGQGPEFLIYFQGTGAADDSGLPNDRFFAVRPEGSVSTLKIQRTERGDSAVYLCASSLLPVGGGGASDTQYFGPGTRLTVL.

The chain has TRBV6-1 and TRBJ2-5, with TRBD2 matching 9 bases. The CDR3 loop spans 15 amino acids. Losses at the gene ends were 6 bases for V and 4 bases for J; bases not matched to a gene: 9. Germline CDR1 and CDR2: MNHNS and SASEGT. The CDR3 region has the DNA TGTGCCAGCAGATCGGCGGGAGGGCCGCGAGAGACCCAGTACTTC. It translates to CASRSAGGPRETQYF.

The chain links TRBV4-1 to TRBJ1-1, with D perhaps TRBD1 (5 bases). Germline CDR1 is MGHRA and CDR2 is YSYEKL. This CDR3 spans 15 amino acids. Trimming shortened V by 0 bases and J by 5 bases, and 13 bases separated the two germline ends. CDR3 nucleotides: TGCGCCAGCAGCCAAGACCCGGGGGGTGGAACTGAAGCTTTCTTT. Encoded protein: CASSQDPGGGTEAFF.

This chain uses TRBV7-9 with TRBJ2-3, with 9 nucleotides matching TRBD1. Germline V gene lookup returns CDR1 SEHNR and CDR2 FQNEAQ (reference sequence). This CDR3 contains 16 residues. V lost 5 bases, J lost 4 bases, and 10 bases stayed unmatched. This CDR3 reads CASSQGQGISADTQYF. The CDR3, as DNA: TGTGCCAGCAGCCAGGGACAGGGAATTTCGGCAGATACGCAGTATTTT.

The chain has TRBV7-2 and TRBJ1-4; possibly TRBD1 for D (6 bases). Germline V lookup: CDR1 SGHTA, CDR2 FQGNSA. Trimming shortened V by 5 bases and J by 4 bases, and 11 bases separated the two germline ends. The CDR3 has 14 residues. DNA for the CDR3: TGTGCCAGCAGCCATAACAGGGTTAATGAAAAACTGTTTTTT. This encodes CASSHNRVNEKLFF.

J is TRBJ2-7 and V is TRBV28; 7 bases agree with TRBD2. Germline CDR1 is MDHEN and CDR2 is SYDVKM. The CDR3 contains 12 residues. The trim removed 7 bases at V and 7 bases at J, leaving 7 bases unmatched. CDR3 in amino acids: CASTPVGGEQYF. As DNA, the CDR3 is TGTGCCAGCACCCCCGTGGGGGGGGAGCAGTACTTC.

The genes are TRBV10-3 and TRBJ2-5, with D possibly being TRBD2 (6 bases). The J call is doubtful: the DNA matches TRBJ2-7 better. The CDR3 contains 16 residues. Germline CDR1 reads ENHRY; CDR2 reads SYGVKD. CDR3 nucleotides: TGTGCCATCACGGGCGGGGAGTTCTCCCCCGTCTACGAGCAGTACTTC. Its protein is CAITGGEFSPVYEQYF.

The rearrangement links TRBV5-4 to TRBJ1-6, with 7 bases lining up with TRBD1. V shed 0 bases and J 9 bases; nucleotides not matched to a gene: 15. Germline loops: CDR1 SGHNT, CDR2 YYREEE (reference sequence). The CDR3 totals 18 residues. The CDR3 loop reads CASSLAFIPGQITSPLHF. DNA for the CDR3: TGTGCCAGCAGCTTGGCCTTCATTCCGGGACAGATAACTTCACCCCTCCACTTT.

This chain joins TRBV7-2 and TRBJ2-7; 13 bases map to TRBD2. Germline V gene data show CDR1 as SGHTA and CDR2 as FQGNSA. The V and J ends lost 1 base and 7 bases, in that order; junction bases with no gene match: 16. This CDR3 is built from 19 residues. The CDR3 spells CASSLVTSGRADLRGEQYF. In DNA form, the CDR3 reads TGTGCCAGCAGCTTAGTTACTAGCGGGAGGGCGGACCTCCGTGGAGAGCAGTACTTC.